Below, 22 T cell receptor beta chains from the same sample are listed, as sequenced in a study of cytomegalovirus exposure and HLA in healthy donors. Use of 60 Vbeta and 13 Jbeta primers characterized the PCR. Using immunoSEQ multiplex PCR, the repertoire was profiled, and TCRdb retains in-frame clones only, with some absent. Among 95,000 or so clones listed, approximately 81% were seen once. Sequencing was performed on PBMCs. The receptors come from a woman between 70 and 85 years old in good health and CMV-seropositive.

The chain uses TRBV28 and TRBJ2-6; 7 bases map to TRBD1. CDR3 length: 15 amino acids. V was clipped by 6 bases and J by 2 bases; unmatched bases: 4. Germline V gives CDR1 MDHEN, CDR2 SYDVKM. The CDR3 protein is CASRGQIPGANVLTF. CDR3 bases: TGTGCCAGCAGGGGACAGATCCCTGGGGCCAACGTCCTGACTTTC.

The V gene is TRBV5-4, the J gene TRBJ2-3; 14 bases align to TRBD2. V was pared by 4 bases and J by 7 bases, with 8 bases of the junction left unmatched. This CDR3 spans 16 amino acids. The V gene's germline CDR1 is SGHNT and CDR2 YYREEE (reference sequence). DNA for the CDR3: TGTGCCAGCAGCCCGGGACTAGCGGGAGAGGTGTATACGCAGTATTTT. It translates to CASSPGLAGEVYTQYF.

This rearrangement joins TRBV27 to TRBJ2-2; tentative D call: TRBD1 (6 bases). V dropped 6 bases and J dropped 7 bases, with 9 bases sitting between them. The CDR3 extends over 12 amino acids. Germline loops: CDR1 MNHEY, CDR2 SMNVEV (reference sequence). CDR3 in amino acids: CASRQGFGELFF. Here the CDR3 DNA reads TGTGCCAGCAGGCAGGGGTTCGGGGAGCTGTTTTTT.

This chain joins TRBV9 and TRBJ2-2; 8 bases map to TRBD1. In germline, CDR1 is SGDLS, CDR2 YYNGEE. J was trimmed by 1 base and V by 3 bases; bases with no gene match: 5. This CDR3 has 16 residues. The CDR3 region is CASSARTGRNTGELFF. The CDR3 DNA reads TGTGCCAGCAGCGCCCGGACAGGGCGGAACACCGGGGAGCTGTTTTTT.

Comment on this clone: Sequence at one end of the junction differs from germline and may be a read error. The genes are TRBV7-7 and TRBJ2-7; weak D call: TRBD1 (6 bases). The CDR3 extends over 13 amino acids. Germline V gives CDR1 SSHAT, CDR2 FNYEAQ (reference sequence). CDR3 in amino acids: CASSSTGSYEQYF. The DNA of the CDR3 is TGTGCTAGCAGCTCCACAGGGTCCTACGAGCAGTACTTC.

The CDR3 coding sequence is TGTGCCAGCACTACGGGAGTCCGCACAGATACGCAGTATTTT. Residues: CASTTGVRTDTQYF. The V and J genes are TRBV2 and TRBJ2-3; possible D gene TRBD2, 6 bases. Trimming shortened V by 7 bases and J by 1 base, and 12 bases separated the two germline ends. The CDR3 consists of 14 residues. Germline V gene sequence: CDR1 SNHLY, CDR2 FYNNEI.

This clone came up many times. This chain joins TRBV6-1 and TRBJ1-5, with D unresolved. The CDR3 is 14 amino acids. The V gene's germline CDR1 is MNHNS and CDR2 SASEGT. V shed 2 bases and J shed 9 bases, with 14 bases lying between them. This chain's CDR3 is CASSEKTETGPQHF. DNA of the CDR3: TGTGCCAGCAGTGAAAAGACCGAAACGGGGCCCCAGCATTTT.

The chain recombines TRBV4-1 with TRBJ1-2; D gene ambiguous. The V gene's germline CDR1 is MGHRA and CDR2 YSYEKL. The CDR3 runs to 16 residues. The germline V and J ends were trimmed by 4 bases and 1 base, with 16 bases remaining between them. CDR3 coding DNA: TGCGCCAGCAGCCGCAGTCGACTGAACGTTAACTATGGCTACACCTTC. This translates into CASSRSRLNVNYGYTF.

The chain combines TRBV7-2 with TRBJ2-1; weak D call: TRBD1 (7 bases). The V gene lost 5 bases and the J gene lost 7 bases, with 15 bases spanning the gap. This CDR3 comprises 14 residues. The germline V gene encodes CDR1 SGHTA and CDR2 FQGNSA. CDR3 bases: TGTGCCAGCAGCCCAGGCAGGGGGAGGAATGAGCAGTTCTTC. Translation gives CASSPGRGRNEQFF.

V gene TRBV13 combines with J gene TRBJ2-7; 9 bases map to TRBD1. Trimming at V came to 5 bases and at J to 2 bases, leaving 7 bases not matched to a gene. Germline V gives CDR1 PRHDT, CDR2 FYEKMQ (reference sequence). The CDR3 loop spans 15 amino acids. The chain's CDR3 is CASSPGTGFPYEQYF. In DNA form, the CDR3 reads TGTGCCAGCAGCCCAGGGACAGGGTTCCCCTACGAGCAGTACTTC.

The chain joins TRBV9 to TRBJ2-1, with TRBD2 matching over 8 bases. The CDR3 loop spans 15 amino acids. Germline V CDR1 and CDR2: SGDLS, YYNGEE. The V and J ends lost 3 bases and 4 bases, in that order; junction bases with no gene match: 6. The CDR3, as DNA: TGTGCCAGCAGCGCAAGCGGGAGACGGTACAATGAGCAGTTCTTC. As protein: CASSASGRRYNEQFF.

The chain joins TRBV28 to TRBJ2-2; 10 nucleotides line up with TRBD2. After removal of 3 bases from V and 3 bases from J, the junction contained 1 base not matched to a gene. The CDR3 is 15 amino acids. CDR1 is MDHEN and CDR2 is SYDVKM in the germline V gene. The CDR3 nucleotides are TGTGCCAGCAGTTTGGGGACTAGCGACACCGGGGAGCTGTTTTTT. Its protein product is CASSLGTSDTGELFF.

A word on this clone: The junction differs from germline at one of its ends, possibly a read error. The rearrangement links TRBV7-9 to TRBJ2-1; D is ambiguous. From germline, CDR1 is SEHNR and CDR2 FQNEAQ (reference sequence). The CDR3 is 13 amino acids. The CDR3 nucleotides read TGTTCCAGCAAACAGTTCTCCTACAATGAGCAGTTCTTC. This translates into CSSKQFSYNEQFF.

The genes are TRBV18 and TRBJ2-7; D is unresolved. The CDR3 sequence is 13 residues long. V lost 5 bases and J 6 bases, leaving 14 bases between the germline ends. Germline-derived CDR1 and CDR2 are KGHSH and LQKENI. The CDR3 loop reads CASSERQSSEQYF. DNA of the CDR3: TGTGCCAGCTCAGAACGCCAAAGCTCCGAGCAGTACTTC.

The chain recombines TRBV13 with TRBJ1-5, with a possible D match to TRBD1 (6 bases). Germline V gene lookup returns CDR1 PRHDT and CDR2 FYEKMQ (reference sequence). This CDR3 region has 14 residues. V was trimmed by 3 bases and J by 1 base, leaving 7 bases between them. CDR3 DNA: TGTGCCAGCAGCTTCGGACAGAGCAATCAGCCCCAGCATTTT. This encodes CASSFGQSNQPQHF.

This clone appeared a single time. V gene TRBV19 combines with J gene TRBJ1-1; no definite D call. CDR3 length: 13 amino acids. CDR1 is LNHDA and CDR2 is SQIVND in the germline V gene (reference sequence). Deletions cut 0 bases from V and 3 bases from J, with 5 bases between. The DNA of the CDR3 is TGTGCCAGTAGTATAGACGGGGACACTGAAGCTTTCTTT. Encoded protein: CASSIDGDTEAFF.

This chain joins TRBV5-1 and TRBJ2-6; no clear D. The V end was cut by 0 bases, the J end by 5 bases, with 9 bases between. This CDR3 region has 15 residues. Germline V gives CDR1 SGHRS, CDR2 YFSETQ. CDR3 DNA sequence: TGCGCCAGCAGCTTGGACAGAGCCAGGGCCAACGTCCTGACTTTC. Translated, it gives CASSLDRARANVLTF.

The V and J genes are TRBV10-3 and TRBJ1-3, with D perhaps matching TRBD1 (6 bases). Trimming pared 7 bases from V and 0 bases from J, leaving 16 bases between. This CDR3 has 16 residues. Germline CDR1 is ENHRY and CDR2 is SYGVKD. CDR3 region: CAIKPTGPSSGNTIYF. The DNA of the CDR3 is TGTGCCATCAAGCCGACAGGCCCGAGCTCTGGAAACACCATATATTTT.

This clone came up once. The V gene is TRBV7-2, the J gene TRBJ2-1; TRBD1 matches 7 bases. Unmatched junction bases numbered 6, after V lost 4 bases and J lost 6 bases. The germline gives CDR1 SGHTA, CDR2 FQGNSA. The length of the CDR3 is 14 residues. Written as DNA, the CDR3 is TGTGCCAGCAGCTACGTGACAGGGAGCAATGAGCAGTTCTTC. Encoded protein: CASSYVTGSNEQFF.

The chain carries TRBV2 and TRBJ2-3; D uncertain. The germline gives CDR1 SNHLY, CDR2 FYNNEI. The CDR3 is 14 residues long. V dropped 5 bases and J dropped 0 bases, with 9 bases sitting between them. The chain's CDR3 is CASSQDTSTDTQYF. The CDR3 region has the DNA TGTGCCAGCAGTCAGGATACTAGCACAGATACGCAGTATTTT. The full variable domain, rest sourced from reference TRBV2 and TRBJ2-3, is EPEVTQTPSHQVTQMGQEVILRCVPISNHLYFYWYRQILGQKVEFLVSFYNNEISEKSEIFDDQFSVERPDGSNFTLKIRSTKLEDSAMYFCASSQDTSTDTQYFGPGTRLTVL.

Worth noting for this clone: A read error may produce the germline difference seen at one junction end. The V gene is TRBV7-6, the J gene TRBJ2-1; 10 bases are shared with TRBD1. CDR1 SGHVS and CDR2 FNYEAQ come from the germline V gene. This CDR3 comprises 16 residues. The CDR3: CASSLFGTGEYNGQFF. CDR3 nucleotides: TGTGCCAGCAGCCTTTTCGGGACAGGGGAATACAATGGGCAGTTCTTC.

CDR3 in amino acids: CASSLYRDSGELFF. The CDR3 DNA reads TGTGCCAGCAGCTTATACAGGGACAGCGGGGAGCTGTTTTTT. The chain employs TRBV5-4 and TRBJ2-2; TRBD1 matches 7 bases. This CDR3 region has 14 residues. Germline trimming cut 2 bases from V and 7 bases from J; bases unmatched to any gene: 5. CDR1 is SGHNT, CDR2 YYREEE, per germline (reference sequence).